Presented here are 28 T cell receptor beta chains from one specimen sequenced in a study of siplizumab effects on memory and regulatory T cells. Generated by immunoSEQ multiplex PCR, the TCRdb table keeps only in-frame clones and is missing some. This sample yields around 110,000 clones, of which less than 95% are seen a single time; around 1.7% belongs to the top ten. Material: non-Treg CD4+ T cells sorted from blood. The receptors were gathered from a human donor in good health.

The chain is built from TRBV5-4 and TRBJ2-1, with 12 bases matching TRBD2. V shed 0 bases, J shed 8 bases, and the junction held 9 bases outside the gene matches. This CDR3 is 17 amino acids long. Germline V CDR1 and CDR2: SGHNT, YYREEE (reference sequence). CDR3 DNA sequence: TGTGCCAGCAGCTTGGGGACTAGCGGGATGGGGTGGGATGAGCAGTTCTTC. Its translation is CASSLGTSGMGWDEQFF.

The genes are TRBV6-5 and TRBJ2-7, with D possibly matching TRBD1 (6 bases). The V end was cut by 6 bases, the J end by 7 bases, with 19 bases between. Germline V gene data show CDR1 as MNHEY and CDR2 as SVGAGI. The CDR3 is 14 residues long. This CDR3 reads CASRKTGIPGEQYF. CDR3 DNA sequence: TGTGCCAGCAGAAAAACAGGGATCCCGGGGGAGCAGTACTTC.

The V and J genes are TRBV29-1 and TRBJ2-1; 11 positions agree with TRBD2. The junction had 6 bases not matched to a gene; V was cut back by 4 bases and J by 7 bases. Germline V gene data show CDR1 as SQVTM and CDR2 as ANQGSEA. The CDR3 is 14 residues long. The DNA of the CDR3 is TGCAGCGTTGCCCAGGCTAGCGGGGGGAATGAGCAGTTCTTC. Its protein product is CSVAQASGGNEQFF.

This chain uses TRBV4-2 with TRBJ2-1; no firm D call. CDR1 LGHNA and CDR2 YNFKEQ come from the germline V gene. This CDR3 spans 16 amino acids. Trimming cost V 3 bases and J 2 bases, with 14 bases left between them. This CDR3 reads CASSHGRSNTYNEQFF. The DNA for the CDR3 is TGTGCCAGCAGCCATGGAAGAAGTAACACCTACAATGAGCAGTTCTTC.

The chain combines TRBV9 with TRBJ2-1; the D call may be TRBD1 or TRBD2 (6 bases each). This CDR3 spans 13 amino acids. Germline V lookup: CDR1 SGDLS, CDR2 YYNGEE. The ends were cut back, 3 bases at V and 7 bases at J, with 11 bases in the middle. The CDR3 protein is CASSGGALNEQFF. CDR3 coding DNA: TGTGCCAGCAGCGGGGGGGCTCTTAATGAGCAGTTCTTC.

This chain joins TRBV7-3 and TRBJ2-3; 10 bases are shared with TRBD2. V lost 0 bases and J lost 3; bases outside the gene matches: 9. This CDR3 has 18 amino acids. Germline lookup yields CDR1 SGHTA and CDR2 FQGTGA. CDR3 in DNA: TGTGCCAGCAGCTTAACTATTCAGTCTAGCGGGAGAACAGATACGCAGTATTTT. Translating it yields CASSLTIQSSGRTDTQYF. The complete variable domain, with remaining parts taken from reference TRBV7-3 and TRBJ2-3, reads GAGVSQTPSNKVTEKGKYVELRCDPISGHTALYWYRQSLGQGPEFLIYFQGTGAADDSGLPNDRFFAVRPEGSVSTLKIQRTERGDSAVYLCASSLTIQSSGRTDTQYFGPGTRLTVL.

The chain recombines TRBV29-1 with TRBJ2-4; maybe TRBD1 (5 bases). Trimming left V 4 bases short and J 6 bases short, with 22 bases between. CDR1 is SQVTM, CDR2 ANQGSEA, per germline. The CDR3 runs 16 residues. The CDR3 protein is CSVVPSSDSRLNIQYF. Here the CDR3 DNA reads TGCAGCGTTGTCCCCTCTTCCGACAGCAGATTAAACATTCAGTACTTC.

This chain uses TRBV11-2 with TRBJ2-3, with 8 nucleotides matching TRBD2. V dropped 5 bases and J dropped 2; count of bases not matched to a gene: 6. This CDR3 contains 15 residues. The germline V gene encodes CDR1 SGHAT and CDR2 FQNNGV. As DNA, the CDR3 is TGTGCCAGCAGCACGCAGCGGGGGACCACAGATACGCAGTATTTT. Protein: CASSTQRGTTDTQYF.

The V and J genes are TRBV6-5 and TRBJ1-1; D is uncertain. The CDR3 covers 14 residues. V shed 2 bases and J shed 4 bases, with 11 bases lying between them. The V gene's germline CDR1 is MNHEY and CDR2 SVGAGI. CDR3 sequence: CASSYGPSRTEAFF. The DNA for the CDR3 is TGTGCCAGCAGTTACGGCCCGTCGCGCACTGAAGCTTTCTTT.

The gene calls are TRBV10-2 and TRBJ2-2, with 7 bases lining up with TRBD1. The CDR3 is made up of 14 amino acids. Germline CDR1 reads WSHSY; CDR2 reads SAAADI. J lost 1 base, V lost 8 bases, and 4 bases had no gene match. As DNA, the CDR3 is TGCGCCAGCTCGACAGGGTGGAACACCGGGGAGCTGTTTTTT. Its translation: CASSTGWNTGELFF.

The chain links TRBV10-2 to TRBJ2-7, with 9 positions matching TRBD1. Unmatched junction bases numbered 13, after V lost 4 bases and J lost 6 bases. Germline CDR1 is WSHSY and CDR2 is SAAADI. CDR3 size: 16 residues. CDR3 loop: CASSVRGTGRGGEQYF. The CDR3 DNA follows: TGCGCCAGCAGTGTAAGAGGGACAGGGAGGGGAGGCGAGCAGTACTTC.

The J gene is TRBJ1-1, the V gene TRBV4-1; 9 bases agree with TRBD1. From germline, CDR1 is MGHRA and CDR2 YSYEKL. After removal of 4 bases from V and 0 bases from J, the junction contained 6 bases not matched to a gene. The CDR3 contains 16 residues. CDR3: CASSRGTGPMNTEAFF. The CDR3 DNA reads as TGCGCCAGCAGCCGAGGGACAGGGCCCATGAACACTGAAGCTTTCTTT.

The V gene is TRBV5-6, the J gene TRBJ1-3; D is unresolved. V dropped 6 bases and J dropped 4 bases, with 11 bases sitting between them. Germline V gives CDR1 SGHDT, CDR2 YYEEEE. CDR3 length: 13 residues. CDR3 bases: TGTGCCAGCACCCCGTCGAAGGGAAACACCATATATTTT. The encoded protein is CASTPSKGNTIYF.

The chain joins TRBV30 to TRBJ2-7; perhaps TRBD2 as D (5 bases). The V end lost 3 bases, the J end lost 7 bases, and 10 bases lay between the germline ends. CDR1 and CDR2 from the germline V gene are GTSNPN and SVGIG (reference sequence). The CDR3 extends over 11 amino acids. In DNA form, the CDR3 reads TGTGCCTGGAGCCGGGATTCAGAGCAGTACTTC. Translating gives CAWSRDSEQYF.

The CDR3 protein is CASSQVAMSGNTIYF. In DNA form, the CDR3 reads TGTGCCAGCAGCCAAGTGGCGATGTCTGGAAACACCATATATTTT. The gene calls are TRBV14 and TRBJ1-3, with D unclear. This CDR3 is 15 amino acids long. Trimming removed 1 base at V and 1 base at J, with 8 bases between. Germline V gene data show CDR1 as SGHDN and CDR2 as FVKESK.

The chain recombines TRBV2 with TRBJ2-2; tentatively, D is TRBD1 (6 bases). V lost 4 bases to trimming and J lost 3 bases, with 12 bases between them. Germline V gene data show CDR1 as SNHLY and CDR2 as FYNNEI. The CDR3 consists of 15 residues. The CDR3 reads CASSGPGVDTGELFF. The CDR3 DNA reads TGTGCCAGCAGTGGGCCAGGGGTGGACACCGGGGAGCTGTTTTTT.

The chain uses TRBV27 and TRBJ1-1; the D is unclear. The V gene's germline CDR1 is MNHEY and CDR2 SMNVEV (reference sequence). The CDR3 has 13 residues. Trimming shortened V by 6 bases and J by 0 bases, and 8 bases separated the two germline ends. Here the CDR3 DNA reads TGTGCCAGCAGCCTGGACCTGAACACTGAAGCTTTCTTT. Translating gives CASSLDLNTEAFF.

The chain combines TRBV18 with TRBJ1-2; no definite D call. The length of the CDR3 is 14 residues. Germline values: CDR1 KGHSH, CDR2 LQKENI. Trimming cost V 5 bases and J 3 bases, with 13 bases left between them. This CDR3 is CASSAVEGHYGYTF. The DNA for the CDR3 is TGTGCCAGCTCAGCCGTGGAGGGTCACTATGGCTACACCTTC.

As regards this clone: The same CDR3 arises from other DNA sequences in this sample as well. Written as DNA, the CDR3 is TGCGCCAGCAGCTTGGGGCCTAGCGGGGGGCAAGAGACCCAGTACTTC. Protein: CASSLGPSGGQETQYF. The chain combines TRBV5-1 with TRBJ2-5, with 11 bases matching TRBD2. Germline CDR1 reads SGHRS; CDR2 reads YFSETQ. This CDR3 has 16 residues. J gave up 2 bases and V 0 bases, and 3 bases lay outside the gene matches.

This clone has only one observation. V usage is TRBV10-3 and J usage is TRBJ2-7; unclear D gene. The germline CDR1 and CDR2 sequences are ENHRY and SYGVKD. This CDR3 contains 14 residues. V lost 6 bases and J 0 bases, leaving 12 bases between the germline ends. The CDR3 coding sequence is TGTGCCATCAGGTCGTCAGTTAGCTCCTACGAGCAGTACTTC. Encoded protein: CAIRSSVSSYEQYF.

DNA for the CDR3: TGCAGTGCTAGAGTGGGTGATACGCAGTATTTT. Translating it yields CSARVGDTQYF. This chain joins TRBV20-1 and TRBJ2-3; no reliable D call. V gave up 1 base and J gave up 6 bases, with 5 bases separating them. The V gene's germline CDR1 is DFQATT and CDR2 SNEGSKA (reference sequence). The CDR3 consists of 11 residues.

This rearrangement joins TRBV12-5 to TRBJ2-2, with TRBD2 identical over 12 bases. CDR1 LGHNT and CDR2 FRNRAP come from the germline V gene. CDR3 size: 17 residues. Germline trimming cut 2 bases from V and 6 bases from J; bases unmatched to any gene: 7. CDR3 bases: TGTGCTAGTGGTTTGACCCTGACTAGCGGGAGCCCCGGGGAGCTGTTTTTT. It encodes CASGLTLTSGSPGELFF.

This clone has just one count. The rearrangement links TRBV6-1 to TRBJ1-3; 10 bases fit TRBD1. Trimming took 6 bases from V and 3 from J; bases not matched to a gene: 5. CDR3 length: 15 residues. Germline V gene sequence: CDR1 MNHNS, CDR2 SASEGT. DNA of the CDR3: TGTGCCAGCAGCCGGGACAGGGGACTTGGAAACACCATATATTTT. Translating it yields CASSRDRGLGNTIYF.

V usage is TRBV19 and J usage is TRBJ2-4; a possible D gene is TRBD2 (6 bases). Germline values: CDR1 LNHDA, CDR2 SQIVND (reference sequence). The CDR3 sequence is 17 residues long. The V end lost 1 base, the J end lost 1 base, and 14 bases lay between the germline ends. CDR3 in DNA: TGTGCCAGTAGTATAGTGGAGGGGATGTCTGCCAAAAACATTCAGTACTTC. Protein: CASSIVEGMSAKNIQYF.

This clone has a single count. V and J are TRBV28 and TRBJ1-1; D gene ambiguous. Trimming removed 6 bases at V and 3 bases at J, with 11 bases between. CDR3 length equals 13 residues. Germline V lookup: CDR1 MDHEN, CDR2 SYDVKM. The CDR3 sequence: CASRPQRDTEAFF. The CDR3 coding sequence is TGTGCCAGCAGACCTCAGAGGGACACTGAAGCTTTCTTT.

This chain joins TRBV5-1 and TRBJ1-4; D remains unclear. Germline V CDR1 and CDR2: SGHRS, YFSETQ. CDR3 size: 14 residues. Trimming took off 4 bases at V and 0 bases at J, with 7 bases between the two ends. CDR3 sequence (DNA): TGCGCCAGCAGCCCCCTAGCAACTAATGAAAAACTGTTTTTT. Translation gives CASSPLATNEKLFF.

In this sample, this clone turned up a few times. The chain couples TRBV5-4 to TRBJ2-7; 7 bases are shared with TRBD2. CDR1 and CDR2 (germline): SGHNT, YYREEE (reference sequence). With V trimmed by 4 bases and J by 6 bases, 10 bases remained unmatched. The CDR3 runs to 14 residues. The chain's CDR3 is CASSPGLVTGEQYF. CDR3 bases: TGTGCCAGCAGCCCTGGACTAGTGACGGGCGAGCAGTACTTC.

The rearrangement uses TRBV2 and TRBJ2-7; 7 bases match TRBD1. V lost 5 bases to trimming and J lost 5 bases; unmatched junction nucleotides: 9. This CDR3 contains 14 residues. Germline V CDR1 and CDR2: SNHLY, FYNNEI. Here the CDR3 reads CASSPSRGIHEQYF. The CDR3 bases are TGTGCCAGCAGTCCATCCAGGGGGATCCACGAGCAGTACTTC.